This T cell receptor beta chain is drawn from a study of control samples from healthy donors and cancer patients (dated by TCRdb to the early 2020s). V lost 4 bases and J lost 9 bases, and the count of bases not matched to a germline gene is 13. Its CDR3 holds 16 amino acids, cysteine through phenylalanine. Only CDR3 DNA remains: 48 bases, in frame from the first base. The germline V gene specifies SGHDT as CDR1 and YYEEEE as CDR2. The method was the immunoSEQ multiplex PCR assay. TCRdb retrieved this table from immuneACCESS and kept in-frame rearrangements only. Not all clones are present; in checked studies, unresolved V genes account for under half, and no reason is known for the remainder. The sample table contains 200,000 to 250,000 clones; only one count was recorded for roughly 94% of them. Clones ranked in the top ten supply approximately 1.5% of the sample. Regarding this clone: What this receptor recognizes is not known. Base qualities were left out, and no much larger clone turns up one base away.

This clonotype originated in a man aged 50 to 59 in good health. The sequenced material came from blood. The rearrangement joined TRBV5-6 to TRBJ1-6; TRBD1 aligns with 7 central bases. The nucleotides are TGTGCCAGCAGCCTACGGACAGGCGGCCCTGGTTCACCCCTCCACTTT. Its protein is CASSLRTGGPGSPLHF.